The 14 T cell receptor beta chains given below trace back to one sample, sequenced in a study of blood T cells in healthy people across ages. Alongside a J-beta primer mix, a sample-barcoded 5' primer served in a second PCR lasting about 7 to 11 cycles. TCRdb used MiXCR to reprocess the 5' RACE reads, holding one entry per CDR3 protein. In the table there are about 1.4 million distinct CDR3 sequences, roughly 64% of which are singletons. The sequenced sample was blood. The source is a man aged 18 to 29 in good health.

This clonotype occurred a few times. J is TRBJ2-3 and V is TRBV4-1; no clear D. The germline V and J ends were trimmed by 3 bases and 6 bases, with 16 bases remaining between them. CDR3 length: 15 amino acids. Germline loops: CDR1 MGHRA, CDR2 YSYEKL. CDR3: CASSHNDRTQDTQYF. CDR3 DNA sequence: TGCGCCAGCAGCCATAACGACCGGACCCAGGATACGCAGTATTTT.

V is TRBV6-5 and J is TRBJ2-7, with D unresolved. CDR1 and CDR2 from the germline V gene are MNHEY and SVGAGI. CDR3 length equals 16 residues. V was pared by 0 bases and J by 1 base, with 13 bases between. In DNA form, the CDR3 reads TGTGCCAGCAGTTACTCGACCGTGACCGATTCCTACGAGCAGTACTTC. Protein sequence: CASSYSTVTDSYEQYF.

The CDR3 DNA reads as TGTGCCAGCAGCTACGTAGTTACTGAAGCTTTCTTT. This translates into CASSYVVTEAFF. The chain combines TRBV5-6 with TRBJ1-1, with D unclear. In germline, CDR1 is SGHDT, CDR2 YYEEEE. Deletions cut 3 bases from V and 5 bases from J, with 8 bases between. This CDR3 is 12 amino acids long.

The chain uses TRBV4-2 and TRBJ1-1; 7 bases match TRBD1. This CDR3 comprises 17 residues. V lost 0 bases and J lost 3; bases outside the gene matches: 10. Germline V gives CDR1 LGHNA, CDR2 YNFKEQ. CDR3 protein: CASSQEGGGGLYTEAFF. CDR3 in DNA: TGTGCCAGCAGCCAAGAAGGGGGCGGGGGGCTTTACACTGAAGCTTTCTTT.

The chain joins TRBV5-1 to TRBJ1-6; D is unresolved. The CDR3 is 15 amino acids. Germline V gene sequence: CDR1 SGHRS, CDR2 YFSETQ. Trimming removed 0 bases at V and 7 bases at J, with 11 bases between. The CDR3 sequence: CASSLEAGRNSPLHF. The CDR3 DNA reads TGCGCCAGCAGCTTGGAAGCAGGACGAAATTCACCCCTCCACTTT.

The V gene is TRBV6-2 or TRBV6-3, the J gene TRBJ2-7, with TRBD1 matching over 7 bases. V dropped 6 bases and J dropped 0; count of bases not matched to a gene: 20. The V gene's germline CDR1 is MNHEY and CDR2 SVGEGT. The CDR3 contains 19 residues. The CDR3 coding sequence is TGTGCCAGCAGCCTCCCCGGACAGGAGATGGGTTATGCCTCCTACGAGCAGTACTTC. Translating gives CASSLPGQEMGYASYEQYF.

This chain connects TRBV20-1 to TRBJ1-4; D uncertain. Germline values: CDR1 DFQATT, CDR2 SNEGSKA (reference sequence). Trimming removed 0 bases from V and 8 bases from J, with 10 bases in between. The CDR3 is made up of 13 amino acids. Written as DNA, the CDR3 is TGCAGTGCTAGAGAGGGGAATAGGGAAAAACTGTTTTTT. Its protein product is CSAREGNREKLFF.

This rearrangement joins TRBV12-5 to TRBJ2-7; a weak D match, TRBD1 (6 bases). Germline V gives CDR1 LGHNT, CDR2 FRNRAP. The CDR3 sequence is 12 residues long. CDR3 nucleotide sequence: TGTGCGAGAAGACAGGACCTTTACGAGCAGTACTTC. Its protein is CARRQDLYEQYF.

This clonotype was seen a handful of times. This chain uses TRBV4-2 with TRBJ2-7; 13 bases map to TRBD2. Trimming at V came to 1 base and at J to 4 bases, leaving 4 bases not matched to a gene. Germline lookup yields CDR1 LGHNA and CDR2 YNFKEQ. The CDR3 has 16 residues. As DNA, the CDR3 is TGTGCCAGCAGCCAAGTGAGGACTAGCGGGAGTTACGAGCAGTACTTC. As protein: CASSQVRTSGSYEQYF.

The V gene is TRBV7-9, the J gene TRBJ2-6; D may be TRBD2 (5 bases). The CDR3 is 17 amino acids. Germline values: CDR1 SEHNR, CDR2 FQNEAQ (reference sequence). Trimming shortened V by 1 base and J by 0 bases, and 10 bases separated the two germline ends. Written as DNA, the CDR3 is TGTGCCAGCAGCTTAGGGACTCTCTACTCTGGGGCCAACGTCCTGACTTTC. It encodes CASSLGTLYSGANVLTF.

CDR3 in amino acids: CASSSWGEETEAFF. The CDR3 nucleotides are TGTGCCAGCAGCTCGTGGGGGGAAGAGACTGAAGCTTTCTTT. The gene calls are TRBV9 and TRBJ1-1; maybe TRBD1 (5 bases). CDR3 length equals 14 residues. V lost 4 bases to trimming and J lost 5 bases, with 15 bases between them. The germline gives CDR1 SGDLS, CDR2 YYNGEE.

CDR3 loop: CASSLETSGNTIYF. CDR3 coding DNA: TGTGCCAGCAGTTTGGAGACCTCTGGAAACACCATATATTTT. The chain recombines TRBV28 with TRBJ1-3; D is ambiguous. CDR1 is MDHEN and CDR2 is SYDVKM in the germline V gene. Trimming stripped 3 bases from V and 0 bases from J, with 6 bases between. The CDR3 runs 14 residues.

This clonotype was seen a few times. This chain links TRBV15 with TRBJ2-7, with a possible D match to TRBD1 (6 bases). CDR1 LNHNV and CDR2 YYDKDF come from the germline V gene (reference sequence). Trimming removed 4 bases from V and 2 bases from J, with 12 bases in between. This CDR3 contains 14 residues. The CDR3 coding sequence is TGTGCCACCAGCACCTCGACAGGTCCCTACGAGCAGTACTTC. This sequence encodes CATSTSTGPYEQYF.

This sequence joins TRBV10-2 and TRBJ2-1; D perhaps matches TRBD1 (6 bases). The CDR3 is 14 residues long. Looked up from germline, CDR1 is WSHSY and CDR2 is SAAADI. Trimming cost V 4 bases and J 9 bases, with 16 bases left between them. The DNA for the CDR3 is TGCGCCAGCAGTGTGGGGGCCGGGCTCGGTGAGCAGTTCTTC. It yields the protein CASSVGAGLGEQFF.